This T cell receptor beta chain was recovered during a study of shared clonotypes between healthy human individuals. The test was conducted at deep level. Authors' methods: Filtering differed for immunoSEQ, which gave only junction sequences without quality scores. Only in-frame clones appear in the TCRdb table, and some are missing; sequencing was by immunoSEQ multiplex PCR. V and J calls and clone size are as listed in that table; D and trimming were resolved from the DNA. Of roughly 2.4 million clones in the sample, approximately 96% were seen once. In germline, CDR1 is SGHRS, CDR2 YFSETQ. V gave up 3 bases and J gave up 5 bases; unmatched junction bases: 5. The CDR3 sequence is 14 residues long.

Sequencing input: naive CD4+ T cells sorted from blood. Documented subset: CD45RA+ positively selected. The V and J genes are TRBV5-1 and TRBJ1-1, with 9 bases lining up with TRBD1. This TCR came from a man between 18 and 35 years old in good health. CDR3 in DNA: TGCGCCAGCAGCTCTTTGACAGGGGGAACTGAAGCTTTCTTT. It encodes CASSSLTGGTEAFF.